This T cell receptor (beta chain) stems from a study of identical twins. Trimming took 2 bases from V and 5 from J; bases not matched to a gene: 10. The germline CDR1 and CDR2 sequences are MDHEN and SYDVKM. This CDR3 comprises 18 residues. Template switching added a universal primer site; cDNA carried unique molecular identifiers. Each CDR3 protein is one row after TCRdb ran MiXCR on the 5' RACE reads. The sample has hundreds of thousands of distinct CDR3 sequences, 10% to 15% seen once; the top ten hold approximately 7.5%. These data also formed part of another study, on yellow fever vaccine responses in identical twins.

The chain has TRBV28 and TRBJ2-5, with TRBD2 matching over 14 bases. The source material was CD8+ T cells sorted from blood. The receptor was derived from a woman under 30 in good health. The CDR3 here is CASSLVGLAGGPRETQYF. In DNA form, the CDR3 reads TGTGCCAGCAGTTTAGTTGGACTAGCGGGAGGCCCTCGGGAGACCCAGTACTTC.